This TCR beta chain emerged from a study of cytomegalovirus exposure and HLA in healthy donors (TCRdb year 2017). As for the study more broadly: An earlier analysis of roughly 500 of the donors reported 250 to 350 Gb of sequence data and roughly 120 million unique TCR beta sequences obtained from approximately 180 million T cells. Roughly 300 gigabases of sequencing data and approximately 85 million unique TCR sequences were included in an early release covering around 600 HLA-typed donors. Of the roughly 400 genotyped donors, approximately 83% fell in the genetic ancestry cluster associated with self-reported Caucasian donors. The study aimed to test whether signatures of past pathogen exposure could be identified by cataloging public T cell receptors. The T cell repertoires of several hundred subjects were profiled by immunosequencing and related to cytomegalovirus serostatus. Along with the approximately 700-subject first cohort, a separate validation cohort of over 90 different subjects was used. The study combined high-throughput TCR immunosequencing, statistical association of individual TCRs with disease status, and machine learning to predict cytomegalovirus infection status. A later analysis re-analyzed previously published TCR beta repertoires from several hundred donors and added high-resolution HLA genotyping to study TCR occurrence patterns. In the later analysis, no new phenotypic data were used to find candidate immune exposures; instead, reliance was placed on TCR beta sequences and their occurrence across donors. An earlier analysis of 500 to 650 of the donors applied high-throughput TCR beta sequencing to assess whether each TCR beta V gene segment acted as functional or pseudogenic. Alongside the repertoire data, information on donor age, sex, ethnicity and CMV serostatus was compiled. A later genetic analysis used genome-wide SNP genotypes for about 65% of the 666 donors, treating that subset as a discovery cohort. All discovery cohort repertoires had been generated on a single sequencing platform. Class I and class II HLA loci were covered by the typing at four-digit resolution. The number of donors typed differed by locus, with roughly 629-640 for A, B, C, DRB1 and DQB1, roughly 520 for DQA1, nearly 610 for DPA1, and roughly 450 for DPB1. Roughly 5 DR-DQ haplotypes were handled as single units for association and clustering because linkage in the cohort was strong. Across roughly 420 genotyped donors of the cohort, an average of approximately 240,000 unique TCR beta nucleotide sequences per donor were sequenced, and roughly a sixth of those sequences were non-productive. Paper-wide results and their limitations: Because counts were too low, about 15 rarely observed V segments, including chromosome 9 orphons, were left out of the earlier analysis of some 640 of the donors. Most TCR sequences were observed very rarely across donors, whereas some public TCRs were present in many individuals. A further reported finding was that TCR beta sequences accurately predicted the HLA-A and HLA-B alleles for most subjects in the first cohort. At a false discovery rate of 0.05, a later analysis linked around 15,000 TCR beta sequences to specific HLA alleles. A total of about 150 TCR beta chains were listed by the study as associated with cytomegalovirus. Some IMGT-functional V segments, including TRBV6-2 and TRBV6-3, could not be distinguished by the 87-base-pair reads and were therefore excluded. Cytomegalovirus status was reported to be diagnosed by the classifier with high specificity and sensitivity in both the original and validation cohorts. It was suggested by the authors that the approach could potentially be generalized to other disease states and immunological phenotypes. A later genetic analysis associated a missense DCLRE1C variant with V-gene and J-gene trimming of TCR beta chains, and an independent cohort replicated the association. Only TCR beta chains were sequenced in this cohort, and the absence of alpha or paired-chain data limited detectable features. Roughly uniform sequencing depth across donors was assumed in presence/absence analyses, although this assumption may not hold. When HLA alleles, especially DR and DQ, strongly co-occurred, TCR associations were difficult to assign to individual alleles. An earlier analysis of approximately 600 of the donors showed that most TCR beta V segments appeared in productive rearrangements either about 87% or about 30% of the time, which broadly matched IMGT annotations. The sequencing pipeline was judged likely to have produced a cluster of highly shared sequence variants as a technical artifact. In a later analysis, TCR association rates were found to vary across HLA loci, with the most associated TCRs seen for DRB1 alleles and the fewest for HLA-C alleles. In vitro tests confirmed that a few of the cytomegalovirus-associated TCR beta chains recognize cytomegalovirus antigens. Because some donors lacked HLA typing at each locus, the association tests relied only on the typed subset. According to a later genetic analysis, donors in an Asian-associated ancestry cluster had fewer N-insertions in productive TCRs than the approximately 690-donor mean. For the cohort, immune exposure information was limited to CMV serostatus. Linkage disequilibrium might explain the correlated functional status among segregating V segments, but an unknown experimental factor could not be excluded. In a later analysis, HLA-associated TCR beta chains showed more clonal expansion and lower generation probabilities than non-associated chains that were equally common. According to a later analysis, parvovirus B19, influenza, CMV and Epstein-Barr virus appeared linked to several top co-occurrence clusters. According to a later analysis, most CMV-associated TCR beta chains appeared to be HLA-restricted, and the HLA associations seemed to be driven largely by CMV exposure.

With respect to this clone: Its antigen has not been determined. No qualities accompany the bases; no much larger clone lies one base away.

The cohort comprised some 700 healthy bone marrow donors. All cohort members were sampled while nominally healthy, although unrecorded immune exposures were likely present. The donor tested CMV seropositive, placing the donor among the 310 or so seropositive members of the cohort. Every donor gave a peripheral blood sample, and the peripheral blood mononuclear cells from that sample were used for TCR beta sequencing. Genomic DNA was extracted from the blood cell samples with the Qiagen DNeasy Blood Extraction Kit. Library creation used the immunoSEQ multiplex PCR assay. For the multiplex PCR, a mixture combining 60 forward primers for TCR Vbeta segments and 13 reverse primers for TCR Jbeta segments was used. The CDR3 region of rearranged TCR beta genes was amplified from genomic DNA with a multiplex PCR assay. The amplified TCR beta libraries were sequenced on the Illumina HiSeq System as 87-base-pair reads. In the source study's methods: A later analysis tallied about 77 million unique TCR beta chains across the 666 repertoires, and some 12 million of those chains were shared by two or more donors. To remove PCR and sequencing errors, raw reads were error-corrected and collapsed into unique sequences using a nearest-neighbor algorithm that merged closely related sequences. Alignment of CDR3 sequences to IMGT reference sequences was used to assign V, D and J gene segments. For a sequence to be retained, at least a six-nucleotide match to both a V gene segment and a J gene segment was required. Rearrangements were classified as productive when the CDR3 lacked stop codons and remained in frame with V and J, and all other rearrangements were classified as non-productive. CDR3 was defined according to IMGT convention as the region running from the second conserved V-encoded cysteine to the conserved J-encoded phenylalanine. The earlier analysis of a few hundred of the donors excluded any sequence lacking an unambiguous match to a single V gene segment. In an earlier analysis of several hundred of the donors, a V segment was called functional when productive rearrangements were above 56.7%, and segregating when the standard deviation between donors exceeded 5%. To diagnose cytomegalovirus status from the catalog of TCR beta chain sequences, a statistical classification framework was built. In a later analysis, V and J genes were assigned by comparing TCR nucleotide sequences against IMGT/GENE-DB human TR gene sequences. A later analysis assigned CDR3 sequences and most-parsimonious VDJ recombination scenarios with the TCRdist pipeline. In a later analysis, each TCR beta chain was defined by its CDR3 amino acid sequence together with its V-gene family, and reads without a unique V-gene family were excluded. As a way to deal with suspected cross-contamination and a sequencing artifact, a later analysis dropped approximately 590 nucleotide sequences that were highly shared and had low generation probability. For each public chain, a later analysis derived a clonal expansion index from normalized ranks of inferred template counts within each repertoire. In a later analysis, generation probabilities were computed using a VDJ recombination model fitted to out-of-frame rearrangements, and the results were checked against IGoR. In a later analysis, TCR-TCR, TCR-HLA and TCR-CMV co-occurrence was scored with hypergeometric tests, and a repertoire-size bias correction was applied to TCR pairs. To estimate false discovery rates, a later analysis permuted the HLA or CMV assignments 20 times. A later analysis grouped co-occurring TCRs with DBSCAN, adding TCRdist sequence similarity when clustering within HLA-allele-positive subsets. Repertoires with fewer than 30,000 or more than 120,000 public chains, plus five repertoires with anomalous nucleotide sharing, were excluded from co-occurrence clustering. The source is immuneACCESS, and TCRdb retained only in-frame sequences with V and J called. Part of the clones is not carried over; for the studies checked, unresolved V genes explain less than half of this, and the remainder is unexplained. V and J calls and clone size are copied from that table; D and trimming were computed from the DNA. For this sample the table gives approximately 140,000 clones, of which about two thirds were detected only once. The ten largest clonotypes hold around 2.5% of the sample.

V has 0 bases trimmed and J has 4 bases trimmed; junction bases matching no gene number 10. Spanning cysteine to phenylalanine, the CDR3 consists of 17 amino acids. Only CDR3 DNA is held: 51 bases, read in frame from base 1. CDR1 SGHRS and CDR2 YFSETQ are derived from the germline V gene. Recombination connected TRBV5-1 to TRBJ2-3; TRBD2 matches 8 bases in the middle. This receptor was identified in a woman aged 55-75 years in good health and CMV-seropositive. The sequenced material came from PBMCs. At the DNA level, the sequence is TGCGCCAGCAGCTTGGCGGTTGCGGGGGGCGTCGCAGATACGCAGTATTTT. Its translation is CASSLAVAGGVADTQYF.